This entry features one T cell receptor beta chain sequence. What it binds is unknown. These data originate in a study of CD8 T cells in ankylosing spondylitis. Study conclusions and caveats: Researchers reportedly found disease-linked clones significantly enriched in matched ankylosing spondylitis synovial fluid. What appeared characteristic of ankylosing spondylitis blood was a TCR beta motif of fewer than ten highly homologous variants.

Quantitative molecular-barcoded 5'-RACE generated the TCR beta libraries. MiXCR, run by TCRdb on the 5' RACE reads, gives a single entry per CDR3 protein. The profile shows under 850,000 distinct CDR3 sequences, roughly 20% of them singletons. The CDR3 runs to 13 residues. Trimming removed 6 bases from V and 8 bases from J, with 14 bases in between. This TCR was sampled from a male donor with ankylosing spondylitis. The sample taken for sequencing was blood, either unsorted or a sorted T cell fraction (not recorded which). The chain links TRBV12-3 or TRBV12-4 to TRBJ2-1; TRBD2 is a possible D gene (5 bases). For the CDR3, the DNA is TGTGCCAGCAGGTCCAGGACTGTGGATGAGCAGTTCTTC. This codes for CASRSRTVDEQFF.